Listed below are T cell receptor beta chains from one sample, sequenced in a study of regulatory T cells in long-lasting Graves disease. TCRdb reprocessed the multiplex PCR reads via MiXCR and lists one record per CDR3 protein. The sample lists approximately 400,000 distinct CDR3 sequences, around 20% occurring once. Sequenced here: peripheral blood mononuclear cells (PBMCs), sampled when the disease was refractory, from a patient treated with antithyroid drugs. The receptors here all came from a female donor with Graves disease. Both conserved end residues are part of each CDR3. The D gene is left open where the match is weak. Clone size is not always given. Where it is, it says once, few, many or a class for expanded clones.

many,TRBV2,-,TRBJ2-7,TGTGCCAGCAGCCCCCCGGGGAAGCTATCCTACGAGCAGTACTTC,CASSPPGKLSYEQYF
many,TRBV3-1,-,TRBJ2-5,TGTGCCAGCAGCCAAGGCCCAGGGGAACAAGAGACCCAGTACTTC,CASSQGPGEQETQYF
-,TRBV9,TRBD1,TRBJ1-4,TGTGCCAGCAGCGGAAAAGGGGGCGGGGGTGAAAAACTGTTTTTT,CASSGKGGGGEKLFF
few,TRBV6-1,-,TRBJ2-7,TGTGCCAGCAGTGAAAATTCCCCCTACGAGCAGTACTTC,CASSENSPYEQYF
-,TRBV9,TRBD2,TRBJ2-2,TGTGCCAGCAGCGCCAGCGGGAGTGACACCGGGGAGCTGTTCTTT,CASSASGSDTGELFF
many,TRBV6-1,TRBD2,TRBJ2-1,TGTGCCAGCAGGGGGACTAGTCGCAATGAGCAGTTCTTC,CASRGTSRNEQFF
few,TRBV7-8,-,TRBJ1-2,TGTGCCAGCAGCTTATTTAACAGGTTTAGAGTCTATGGCTACACCTTC,CASSLFNRFRVYGYTF
few,TRBV30,-,TRBJ2-7,TGTGCCTGGAGTTTGGGTGGAGAGCAGTACTTC,CAWSLGGEQYF
-,TRBV5-4,-,TRBJ2-7,TGTGCCAGCAGCATTGGGCAGTGGGCCACCTACGAGCAGTACTTC,CASSIGQWATYEQYF
few,TRBV7-9,-,TRBJ1-2,TGTGCCAGCAGCTCCCGGGGGGACCAATATGGCTACACCTTC,CASSSRGDQYGYTF
-,TRBV6-1,-,TRBJ1-1,TGTGCCAGCAACTCGTTAGGGGGGGGAACTGAAGCTTTCTTT,CASNSLGGGTEAFF
few,TRBV6-5,-,TRBJ2-7,TGTGCCAGCAGTTACCTTAACACGGGGGTATCCTACGAGCAGTACTTC,CASSYLNTGVSYEQYF
-,TRBV2,TRBD1,TRBJ2-1,TGTGCCAGCAGCGACGCCGGGACAGGGGGCTACAATGAGCAGTTCTTC,CASSDAGTGGYNEQFF
few,TRBV20-1,-,TRBJ1-5,TGCAGTGCTAAACAGGGAACCAATCAGCCCCAGCATTTT,CSAKQGTNQPQHF
-,TRBV7-2,-,TRBJ1-2,TGTGCCAGCAGCTCAGCCCATGGTGGGGGTCAAGGGGACTACACCTTC,CASSSAHGGGQGDYTF
-,TRBV5-1,-,TRBJ1-4,TGCGCCAGCTCTGGGGGCGCGGAGGAAAAACTGTTTTTT,CASSGGAEEKLFF
few,TRBV6-1,-,TRBJ1-2,TGTGCCAGCAGTGGCGGGGTATATAACTATGGCTACACCTTC,CASSGGVYNYGYTF
many,TRBV28,-,TRBJ2-7,TGTGCCAGCAGTTCAATGGGGGGCTCATTCTACGAGCAGTACTTC,CASSSMGGSFYEQYF
-,TRBV6-1,-,TRBJ2-7,TGTGCCAGCCGAACCGGCCCCTACGAGCAGTACTTC,CASRTGPYEQYF
many,TRBV12-3/TRBV12-4,-,TRBJ2-5,TGTGCCAGCACCCCGACTCGGCTAGCGCACCAAGAGACCCAGTACTTC,CASTPTRLAHQETQYF
many,TRBV2,TRBD1,TRBJ2-7,TGTGCCAGCACAGAAACCGGGACAGTTTACGAGCAGTACTTC,CASTETGTVYEQYF
few,TRBV7-6,TRBD2,TRBJ2-1,TGTGCCAGCAGCCCGGGAGGGCGTACCAATGAGCAGTTCTTC,CASSPGGRTNEQFF
-,TRBV18,-,TRBJ1-5,TGTGCCAGCTCCCAGGACAGATGGAGGCAGCCCCAGCATTTT,CASSQDRWRQPQHF
few,TRBV2,TRBD2,TRBJ2-1,TGTGCCAGCAGGGTCAGCGGGGAGGGCCTCGATGAGCAGTTCTTC,CASRVSGEGLDEQFF
many,TRBV3-1,-,TRBJ2-5,TGTGCCAGCAGCACAATTGCCAAAGAGACCCAGTACTTC,CASSTIAKETQYF
-,TRBV15,-,TRBJ2-7,TGTGCCACCAGCAGATCAGGGCCGAGGGCGGGGGAGCAGTACTTC,CATSRSGPRAGEQYF
-,TRBV5-1,-,TRBJ1-4,TGCGCCAGCAGTCTTCGGGGCCTCTATGAAAAACTGTTTTTT,CASSLRGLYEKLFF
many,TRBV30,-,TRBJ1-2,TGTGCCTGGAGCCAACTGCAGTATGGCTACACCTTC,CAWSQLQYGYTF
few,TRBV19,TRBD2,TRBJ2-5,TGTGCCAGTAGTATAGGGGGGACTAGCGGGAGGGCGGAGACCCAGTACTTC,CASSIGGTSGRAETQYF
-,TRBV4-1,-,TRBJ1-6,TGCGCCAGCAGCCATCAGGCTCCCTATAATTCACCCCTCCACTTT,CASSHQAPYNSPLHF
-,TRBV7-8,-,TRBJ1-1,TGTGCCAGCAGCCTCGTGGCAGGAGCCGAAGCTTTCTTT,CASSLVAGAEAFF
-,TRBV27,-,TRBJ2-7,TGTGCCAGCAGGAGAGACAGGCTCCTCGGCGAGCAGTACTTC,CASRRDRLLGEQYF
few,TRBV7-9,-,TRBJ2-1,TGTGCCAGCCGGCCTAGCGTCGGCAATGAGCAGTTCTTC,CASRPSVGNEQFF
once,TRBV29-1,TRBD1,TRBJ1-2,TGCAGCGTTAACAGACAGGGATATGGCTACACCTTC,CSVNRQGYGYTF
many,TRBV28,-,TRBJ1-5,TGTGCCAGCAGTTTATTACGGCTAGTGCATAGCAATCAGCCCCAGCATTTT,CASSLLRLVHSNQPQHF
-,TRBV6-5,TRBD2,TRBJ2-7,TGTGCCAGCAGTTACCTAGCGGGAGGCTCCTACGAGCAGTACTTC,CASSYLAGGSYEQYF
many,TRBV28,TRBD1,TRBJ2-5,TGTGCCAGCAGTCAGACAGGGGGCGACGAGACCCAGTACTTC,CASSQTGGDETQYF
many,TRBV11-2,-,TRBJ1-1,TGTGCCAGCAGCTTAACGACAGACATGAACACTGAAGCTTTCTTT,CASSLTTDMNTEAFF
once,TRBV7-2,-,TRBJ2-3,TGTGCCAGCAGCAGAGGACGGGATTATACGCAGTATTTT,CASSRGRDYTQYF
many,TRBV10-3,TRBD1,TRBJ2-7,TGTGCCATCAGCGTAGACAGGGTCCCCTACGAGCAGTACTTC,CAISVDRVPYEQYF
-,TRBV13,-,TRBJ2-7,TGTGCCAGCAGCTTAAGTTTAGAGAGCTCCTACGAGCAGTACTTC,CASSLSLESSYEQYF
-,TRBV2,-,TRBJ2-1,TGTGCCAGCAGTGACTCTGGAGCTGTCCCCAATGAGCAGTTCTTC,CASSDSGAVPNEQFF
-,TRBV30,-,TRBJ2-7,TGTGCCTGGAGTTCTGGGAACCACGAGCAGTACTTC,CAWSSGNHEQYF
-,TRBV28,TRBD1,TRBJ2-7,TGTGCCAGCAGCCAAGCTACCGGGACAGGGTTCTACGAGCAGTACTTC,CASSQATGTGFYEQYF
few,TRBV28,TRBD1,TRBJ1-5,TGTGCCAGCAGTTCCTACAGGGGAGGGTCGAGCAATCAGCCCCAGCATTTT,CASSSYRGGSSNQPQHF
many,TRBV19,-,TRBJ1-6,TGTGCCAGTAGCACCGGAGCTGCTGGTCGATCACCCCTCCACTTT,CASSTGAAGRSPLHF
-,TRBV3-1,TRBD1,TRBJ1-3,TGTGCCAGCAGCTCATCTCGGGACAGGGTTACCGGAAACACCATATATTTT,CASSSSRDRVTGNTIYF
few,TRBV12-3/TRBV12-4,-,TRBJ1-1,TGTGCCAGCAGTTTAGCGGCGGGGTGGAGGGAAGCTTTCTTT,CASSLAAGWREAFF
-,TRBV7-2,TRBD1,TRBJ2-4,TGTGCCAGCAGTCCGGGACAGAAAAACATTCAGTACTTC,CASSPGQKNIQYF
many,TRBV6-2/TRBV6-3,-,TRBJ1-1,TGTGCCAGCAGTTACAGGGAATACACTGAAGCTTTCTTT,CASSYREYTEAFF
-,TRBV9,-,TRBJ2-5,TGTGCCAGCAGCGTAGAAGGGGGAACCCAAGAGACCCAGTACTTC,CASSVEGGTQETQYF
few,TRBV7-2,-,TRBJ2-7,TGTGCCAGCAGCCAGGGGACCGCGGTTGGGTACGAGCAGTACTTC,CASSQGTAVGYEQYF
many,TRBV7-8,-,TRBJ1-5,TGTGCCAGCAGCTTAGCAAGAGGGACCGCTGATCAGCCCCAGCATTTT,CASSLARGTADQPQHF